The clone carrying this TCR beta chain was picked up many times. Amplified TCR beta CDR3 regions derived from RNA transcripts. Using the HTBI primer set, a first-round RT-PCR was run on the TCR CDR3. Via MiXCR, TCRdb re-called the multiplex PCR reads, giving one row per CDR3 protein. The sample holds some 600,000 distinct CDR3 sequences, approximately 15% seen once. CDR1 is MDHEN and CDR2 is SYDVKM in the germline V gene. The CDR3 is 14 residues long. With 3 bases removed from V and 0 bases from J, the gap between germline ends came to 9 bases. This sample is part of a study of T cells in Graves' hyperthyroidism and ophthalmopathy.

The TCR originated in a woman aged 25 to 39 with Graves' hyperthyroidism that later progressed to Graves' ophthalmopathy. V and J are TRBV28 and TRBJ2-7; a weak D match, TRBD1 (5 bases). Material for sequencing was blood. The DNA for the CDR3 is TGTGCCAGCAGTTTTAGGGGAATCTCCTACGAGCAGTACTTC. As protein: CASSFRGISYEQYF.